This T cell receptor beta chain was profiled in a study of blood T cell repertoires in COVID-19. Study context: In each case, the material was cDNA or gDNA derived from T cells, B-cell-depleted T cells, or PBMCs.

The CDR3 runs 15 residues. Germline V gene sequence: CDR1 SGHVS, CDR2 FNYEAQ. V shed 2 bases and J shed 3 bases, with 12 bases lying between them. The method was immunoSEQ multiplex PCR; TCRdb's version includes in-frame clones alone and lacks a portion of them. In the table there are 70,000 or so clones, 70% to 75% of which are singletons. The genes are TRBV7-6 and TRBJ2-3, with a tentative D call TRBD2 (6 bases). The TCR originated in an older woman with acute or convalescent COVID-19. Sequenced input: peripheral blood. CDR3 nucleotide sequence: TGTGCCAGCAGCTTACAGGGTGGAGGGACAGATACGCAGTATTTT. Its protein is CASSLQGGGTDTQYF.